A single sample is the source of the 21 T cell receptor beta chains below, sequenced in a study of T cells in localized non-small cell lung cancer. Only in-frame clones appear in the TCRdb table, and some are missing; sequencing was by immunoSEQ multiplex PCR. The sample holds 70,000 to 100,000 clones, roughly 88% seen once. The sequences come from PBMCs, collected before any cancer treatment. The source is a woman aged 35 to 70 with stage II squamous cell lung carcinoma.

The rearrangement links TRBV30 to TRBJ1-5, with TRBD1 matching over 8 bases. Germline V lookup: CDR1 GTSNPN, CDR2 SVGIG (reference sequence). There are 15 residues in the CDR3. V shed 0 bases, J shed 2 bases, and the junction held 3 bases outside the gene matches. CDR3 protein: CAWSVQGAGNQPQHF. The DNA for the CDR3 is TGTGCCTGGAGTGTTCAGGGGGCGGGCAATCAGCCCCAGCATTTT.

J is TRBJ1-5 and V is TRBV7-2, with D possibly TRBD1 on 5 matching bases. V lost 6 bases and J lost 3, with 15 bases in between. This CDR3 has 15 amino acids. Germline lookup yields CDR1 SGHTA and CDR2 FQGNSA. The CDR3 nucleotides read TGTGCCAGCAGTCCCGACAGCCTCCTCAATCAGCCCCAGCATTTT. It codes for CASSPDSLLNQPQHF. The entire variable domain, with the rest obtained from reference TRBV7-2 and TRBJ1-5, is as follows: GAGVSQSPSNKVTEKGKDVELRCDPISGHTALYWYRQSLGQGLEFLIYFQGNSAPDKSGLPSDRFSAERTGGSVSTLTIQRTQQEDSAVYLCASSPDSLLNQPQHFGDGTRLSIL.

The chain recombines TRBV15 with TRBJ2-7; D call uncertain. CDR3 size: 11 residues. The ends were cut back, 8 bases at V and 2 bases at J, with 7 bases in the middle. Germline CDR1 and CDR2: LNHNV and YYDKDF (reference sequence). The CDR3 loop reads CATASTYEQYF. The CDR3 DNA reads as TGTGCCACCGCCTCAACCTACGAGCAGTACTTC.

This rearrangement joins TRBV19 to TRBJ1-5; unclear D gene. CDR1 and CDR2 (germline): LNHDA, SQIVND (reference sequence). CDR3 size: 14 residues. V was pared by 3 bases and J by 3 bases, with 9 bases between. The DNA for the CDR3 is TGTGCCAGTAGTATTGGCCAGAACAATCAGCCCCAGCATTTT. Residues: CASSIGQNNQPQHF.

This clone has just one count. J is TRBJ1-1 and V is TRBV19; D ambiguous. Germline V lookup: CDR1 LNHDA, CDR2 SQIVND (reference sequence). This CDR3 region has 15 residues. Deletions cut 4 bases from V and 0 bases from J, with 12 bases between. The CDR3 DNA sequence: TGTGCCAGTAGTACTGGGTCGCTCATGAACACTGAAGCTTTCTTT. Its translation: CASSTGSLMNTEAFF. The full variable domain, its missing parts supplied by reference TRBV19 and TRBJ1-1, is DGGITQSPKYLFRKEGQNVTLSCEQNLNHDAMYWYRQDPGQGLRLIYYSQIVNDFQKGDIAEGYSVSREKKESFPLTVTSAQKNPTAFYLCASSTGSLMNTEAFFGQGTRLTVV.

CDR3 sequence (DNA): TGTGCCAGCAGTCCTAGCGGGAGGCACGAGCAGTACTTC. Translated: CASSPSGRHEQYF. The chain recombines TRBV27 with TRBJ2-7, with 11 bases identical to TRBD2. The V segment lost 5 bases and the J segment 5 bases; nucleotides outside the gene matches: 2. Germline V CDR1 and CDR2: MNHEY, SMNVEV (reference sequence). This CDR3 region has 13 residues.

V and J are TRBV4-2 and TRBJ1-1; D is unclear. The V end lost 4 bases, the J end lost 1 base, and 19 bases lay between the germline ends. The germline V gene has CDR1 LGHNA and CDR2 YNFKEQ. This CDR3 spans 17 amino acids. The CDR3 DNA is TGTGCCAGCAGCCGCCTTAGTTCTGGGCATACGAACACTGAAGCTTTCTTT. Protein product: CASSRLSSGHTNTEAFF.

The chain recombines TRBV6-4 with TRBJ1-1; 7 bases align to TRBD1. Germline V CDR1 and CDR2: MRHNA, SNTAGT. After removal of 6 bases from V and 1 base from J, the junction contained 2 bases not matched to a gene. The CDR3 runs to 13 residues. CDR3 sequence reads: CASRDRWNTEAFF. The CDR3 region has the DNA TGTGCCAGCAGGGACAGGTGGAACACTGAAGCTTTCTTT.

J is TRBJ1-2 and V is TRBV6-5, with 7 bases identical to TRBD1. With 0 bases clipped from V and 12 bases from J, the junction kept 7 bases outside the gene matches. Germline V gene data show CDR1 as MNHEY and CDR2 as SVGAGI. The CDR3 loop spans 13 amino acids. The DNA of the CDR3 is TGTGCCAGCAGTTACTCCGACAGGGCGGGAAACACCTTC. Translating gives CASSYSDRAGNTF.

The J gene is TRBJ1-1, the V gene TRBV30; D is uncertain. The CDR3 length is 13 residues. V was trimmed by 2 bases and J by 0 bases, leaving 7 bases between them. Germline V gene lookup returns CDR1 GTSNPN and CDR2 SVGIG (reference sequence). CDR3 region: CAWSPSLNTEAFF. In nucleotides, the CDR3 is TGTGCCTGGAGTCCCAGCTTGAACACTGAAGCTTTCTTT.

The chain has TRBV5-1 and TRBJ2-7, with D tentatively TRBD1 (5 bases). CDR3 size: 15 residues. The germline gives CDR1 SGHRS, CDR2 YFSETQ. V was shortened by 4 bases and J by 4 bases, with 18 bases between the two germline ends. CDR3 DNA: TGCGCCAGCAGCCCCCCATCGGACACGTTTTACGAGCAGTACTTC. Protein product: CASSPPSDTFYEQYF. Looking up the rest from reference TRBV5-1 and TRBJ2-7 gives the full variable domain: KAGVTQTPRYLIKTRGQQVTLSCSPISGHRSVSWYQQTPGQGLQFLFEYFSETQRNKGNFPGRFSGRQFSNSRSEMNVSTLELGDSALYLCASSPPSDTFYEQYFGPGTRLTVT.

The chain joins TRBV19 to TRBJ1-5; D is unresolved. CDR1 LNHDA and CDR2 SQIVND come from the germline V gene (reference sequence). The ends were cut back, 3 bases at V and 0 bases at J, with 6 bases in the middle. The length of the CDR3 is 14 residues. CDR3 sequence (DNA): TGTGCCAGTAGTATTACGTCTAGCAATCAGCCCCAGCATTTT. Its protein is CASSITSSNQPQHF.

The V call is TRBV11-3, the J call TRBJ1-1; TRBD1 might be the D (5 bases). The CDR3 has 13 residues. Germline V gene lookup returns CDR1 SGHNT and CDR2 YENEEA. The V end was cut by 5 bases, the J end by 6 bases, with 13 bases between. The CDR3 DNA is TGTGCCAGCAGCGCGCCTGACAGCCCTGAAGCTTTCTTT. Its translation is CASSAPDSPEAFF.

The rearrangement uses TRBV19 and TRBJ1-1, with 7 bases matching TRBD1. The J segment lost 3 bases and the V segment lost 3 bases, leaving 4 bases of the junction unmatched. In germline, CDR1 is LNHDA, CDR2 SQIVND (reference sequence). The CDR3 consists of 14 residues. CDR3 nucleotide sequence: TGTGCCAGTAGTATCACAGGGGTACACACTGAAGCTTTCTTT. It translates to CASSITGVHTEAFF.

The chain links TRBV4-1 to TRBJ2-1; tentative D call: TRBD1 (5 bases). Germline CDR1 reads MGHRA; CDR2 reads YSYEKL. CDR3 length: 15 residues. V was clipped by 1 base and J by 4 bases, with 11 bases between them. The CDR3 sequence is CASSQVETEYNEQFF. The CDR3 DNA reads TGCGCCAGCAGCCAAGTTGAGACAGAATACAATGAGCAGTTCTTC.

The J gene is TRBJ1-4, the V gene TRBV25-1, with D unclear. CDR3 length: 12 amino acids. V lost 5 bases, J lost 7 bases, and 8 bases lay in between. Germline V lookup: CDR1 MGHDK, CDR2 SYGVNS. The DNA of the CDR3 is TGTGCCAGCAGTCGATTCGGTGAAAAACTGTTTTTT. Protein product: CASSRFGEKLFF. Based on the CDR3 plus reference TRBV25-1 and TRBJ1-4, the full variable domain is EADIYQTPRYLVIGTGKKITLECSQTMGHDKMYWYQQDPGMELHLIHYSYGVNSTEKGDLSSESTVSRIRTEHFPLTLESARPSHTSQYLCASSRFGEKLFFGSGTQLSVL.

This clone was picked up one time. V is TRBV6-5 and J is TRBJ1-1; no clear D. V shed 2 bases and J shed 0 bases, with 7 bases lying between them. CDR1 is MNHEY, CDR2 SVGAGI, per germline. The CDR3 runs 14 residues. CDR3 in amino acids: CASSYRVMNTEAFF. The CDR3 nucleotides read TGTGCCAGCAGTTACAGGGTCATGAACACTGAAGCTTTCTTT.

The rearrangement joins TRBV29-1 to TRBJ2-1; 7 nucleotides match TRBD2. This CDR3 is built from 16 residues. V gave up 0 bases and J gave up 8 bases; unmatched junction bases: 13. The germline CDR1 and CDR2 sequences are SQVTM and ANQGSEA. The CDR3 loop reads CSVEEGREGTTHEQFF. CDR3 DNA: TGCAGCGTTGAAGAGGGTCGTGAGGGGACTACGCATGAGCAGTTCTTC.

The rearrangement joins TRBV28 to TRBJ1-2; 8 bases are shared with TRBD1. J gave up 8 bases and V 10 bases, and 12 bases lay outside the gene matches. The CDR3 sequence is 13 residues long. Germline V gene lookup returns CDR1 MDHEN and CDR2 SYDVKM. CDR3 in amino acids: CATFPGQVSGYTF. DNA for the CDR3: TGTGCCACTTTCCCGGGACAGGTCTCCGGCTACACCTTC.

V gene TRBV5-1 combines with J gene TRBJ1-6, with D uncertain. Germline CDR1 is SGHRS and CDR2 is YFSETQ. V dropped 0 bases and J dropped 0 bases, with 7 bases sitting between them. This CDR3 has 16 residues. The CDR3 DNA sequence: TGCGCCAGCAGCTTGGGAGTCAGCTCCTATAATTCACCCCTCCACTTT. Its protein product is CASSLGVSSYNSPLHF.

This sequence joins TRBV9 and TRBJ2-1; perhaps TRBD1 as D (6 bases). In germline, CDR1 is SGDLS, CDR2 YYNGEE. Trimming shortened V by 4 bases and J by 12 bases, and 11 bases separated the two germline ends. This CDR3 is built from 11 residues. CDR3 nucleotide sequence: TGTGCCAGCAGCCCCCGGACAGCGCAGTTCTTC. The encoded protein is CASSPRTAQFF.